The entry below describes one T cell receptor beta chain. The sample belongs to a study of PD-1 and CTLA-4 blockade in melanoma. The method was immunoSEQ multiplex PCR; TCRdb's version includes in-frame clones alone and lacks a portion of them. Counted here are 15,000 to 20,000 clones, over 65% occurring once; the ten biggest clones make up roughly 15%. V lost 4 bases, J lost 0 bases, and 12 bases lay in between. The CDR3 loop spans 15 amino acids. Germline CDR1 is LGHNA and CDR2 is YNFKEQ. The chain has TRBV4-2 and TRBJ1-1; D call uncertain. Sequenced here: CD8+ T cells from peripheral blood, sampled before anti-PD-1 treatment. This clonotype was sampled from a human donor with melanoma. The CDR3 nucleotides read TGTGCCAGCAGCCCCCACGACGAGATGAACACTGAAGCTTTCTTT. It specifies CASSPHDEMNTEAFF.